This entry lists 11 T cell receptor beta chains sequenced from one sample in a study of blood T cell repertoires in COVID-19. The assay was immunoSEQ multiplex PCR, and TCRdb's table has in-frame clones only and misses some. The sample lists about 430,000 clones, roughly 90% occurring once. Sequenced material: peripheral blood. These TCRs come from a man aged 18 to 29 with COVID-19, enrolled during active disease.

The chain combines TRBV20-1 with TRBJ2-5, with 7 nucleotides matching TRBD1. Germline values: CDR1 DFQATT, CDR2 SNEGSKA (reference sequence). CDR3 size: 14 residues. With 3 bases clipped from V and 3 bases from J, the junction kept 7 bases outside the gene matches. DNA of the CDR3: TGCAGTGCTAGTAAGGGGGCGGTAGAAGAGACCCAGTACTTC. It yields the protein CSASKGAVEETQYF.

This chain connects TRBV7-6 to TRBJ1-1; D possibly corresponds to TRBD1 (6 bases). Germline V gives CDR1 SGHVS, CDR2 FNYEAQ. Trimming took 0 bases from V and 3 from J, leaving 11 bases between them. The CDR3 runs to 15 residues. CDR3 loop: CASSLASRTDTEAFF. As DNA, the CDR3 is TGTGCCAGCAGCTTAGCGTCTAGGACAGACACTGAAGCTTTCTTT.

This chain joins TRBV10-1 and TRBJ2-1, with D perhaps matching TRBD2 (6 bases). With 2 bases removed from V and 9 bases from J, the gap between germline ends came to 11 bases. CDR3 length: 13 residues. Germline lookup yields CDR1 WNHNN and CDR2 SYGVQD (reference sequence). In DNA, the CDR3 is TGCGCCAGCAGTGAGGGAGGGTTTAGTGAGCAGTTCTTC. Translation: CASSEGGFSEQFF.

The chain joins TRBV5-5 to TRBJ2-5; 12 nucleotides align to TRBD2. The CDR3 sequence is 16 residues long. CDR1 is SGHKS, CDR2 YYEKEE, per germline (reference sequence). The ends lost 4 bases at V and 2 bases at J; junction bases unmatched: 6. CDR3 region: CASSEGTSGFQETQYF. The DNA for the CDR3 is TGTGCCAGCAGCGAGGGGACTAGCGGGTTTCAAGAGACCCAGTACTTC.

The chain uses TRBV29-1 and TRBJ1-1; 8 positions agree with TRBD1. J was trimmed by 5 bases and V by 7 bases; bases with no gene match: 12. Germline V gives CDR1 SQVTM, CDR2 ANQGSEA. CDR3 size: 14 residues. CDR3 in amino acids: CSATQGGGSTEAFF. CDR3 nucleotide sequence: TGCAGCGCAACACAGGGGGGAGGGAGTACTGAAGCTTTCTTT.

V and J are TRBV30 and TRBJ2-1; 9 bases align to TRBD1. Per the germline V gene, CDR1 is GTSNPN and CDR2 is SVGIG (reference sequence). The CDR3 totals 14 residues. V shed 4 bases and J 8 bases; nucleotides not matched to a gene: 9. CDR3 amino acids: CAWNTGTGLDEQFF. As DNA, the CDR3 is TGTGCCTGGAACACCGGGACAGGGTTGGATGAGCAGTTCTTC.

The chain is built from TRBV10-3 and TRBJ2-1; no firm D call. The CDR3 sequence is 12 residues long. With 3 bases removed from V and 5 bases from J, the gap between germline ends came to 5 bases. Germline V gene data show CDR1 as ENHRY and CDR2 as SYGVKD. For the CDR3, the DNA is TGTGCCATCAGTGACCGGGACAATGAGCAGTTCTTC. This encodes CAISDRDNEQFF.

This clone was observed once. The gene calls are TRBV6-1 and TRBJ1-5; 7 bases are shared with TRBD1. The CDR3 length is 15 residues. V shed 0 bases, J shed 7 bases, and the junction held 6 bases outside the gene matches. CDR1 is MNHNS, CDR2 SASEGT, per germline. The CDR3 reads CASSEALTGRQPQHF. CDR3 nucleotides: TGTGCCAGCAGTGAAGCTCTGACAGGGCGACAGCCCCAGCATTTT.

This chain links TRBV7-9 with TRBJ2-1; D possibly corresponds to TRBD2 (6 bases). CDR1 and CDR2 (germline): SEHNR, FQNEAQ (reference sequence). The V gene lost 0 bases and the J gene lost 8 bases, with 17 bases spanning the gap. The CDR3 consists of 16 residues. The CDR3 sequence: CASSLAGDWAGDEQFF. In nucleotides, the CDR3 is TGTGCCAGCAGCTTAGCCGGGGACTGGGCAGGCGATGAGCAGTTCTTC.

DNA for the CDR3: TGTGCCAGCAGCTTGGCTCTACTAGATCGTTCACCCCTCCACTTT. It is translated as CASSLALLDRSPLHF. The chain links TRBV5-5 to TRBJ1-6; no firm D call. CDR1 and CDR2 from the germline V gene are SGHKS and YYEKEE (reference sequence). This CDR3 region has 15 residues. The V and J ends lost 0 bases and 9 bases respectively, with 13 bases between them. Drawing the rest from reference TRBV5-5 and TRBJ1-6, the complete variable domain is DAGVTQSPTHLIKTRGQQVTLRCSPISGHKSVSWYQQVLGQGPQFIFQYYEKEERGRGNFPDRFSARQFPNYSSELNVNALLLGDSALYLCASSLALLDRSPLHFGNGTRLTVT.

The genes are TRBV5-1 and TRBJ1-5, with TRBD1 as a possible D gene (5 bases). Trimming took off 4 bases at V and 0 bases at J, with 23 bases between the two ends. The CDR3 extends over 19 amino acids. Germline loops: CDR1 SGHRS, CDR2 YFSETQ. The CDR3 reads CASSIQSFREGYSNQPQHF. The CDR3 bases are TGCGCCAGCAGCATCCAATCCTTCAGGGAGGGCTATAGCAATCAGCCCCAGCATTTT.